This TCR beta chain was sequenced in a study of T cell repertoires in cytomegalovirus infection. Broader study findings: The ex vivo response showed dominance by HLA-C-restricted CMV-specific TCR beta clonotypes.

V was pared by 5 bases and J by 5 bases, with 6 bases of the junction left unmatched. The CDR3 has 14 residues. The germline CDR1 and CDR2 sequences are MNHEY and SMNVEV (reference sequence). This clonotype was seen more than once but under ten times. Its antigen is unidentified. TCRdb re-called the reads with MiXCR, one entry per CDR3 protein. The sample has about 740,000 distinct CDR3 sequences; around 30% are singletons. This TCR was recovered from a human donor in good health (CMV status not recorded). Some clones in this sample may be carry-over from other donors' samples. Sequenced here: cultured PBMCs, sampled from culture after CMV antigen stimulation. The chain couples TRBV27 to TRBJ1-5; 7 bases fit TRBD1. The CDR3 region has the DNA TGTGCCAGCAGTCCACAGGGGCCGGATCAGCCCCAGCATTTT. It is translated as CASSPQGPDQPQHF.